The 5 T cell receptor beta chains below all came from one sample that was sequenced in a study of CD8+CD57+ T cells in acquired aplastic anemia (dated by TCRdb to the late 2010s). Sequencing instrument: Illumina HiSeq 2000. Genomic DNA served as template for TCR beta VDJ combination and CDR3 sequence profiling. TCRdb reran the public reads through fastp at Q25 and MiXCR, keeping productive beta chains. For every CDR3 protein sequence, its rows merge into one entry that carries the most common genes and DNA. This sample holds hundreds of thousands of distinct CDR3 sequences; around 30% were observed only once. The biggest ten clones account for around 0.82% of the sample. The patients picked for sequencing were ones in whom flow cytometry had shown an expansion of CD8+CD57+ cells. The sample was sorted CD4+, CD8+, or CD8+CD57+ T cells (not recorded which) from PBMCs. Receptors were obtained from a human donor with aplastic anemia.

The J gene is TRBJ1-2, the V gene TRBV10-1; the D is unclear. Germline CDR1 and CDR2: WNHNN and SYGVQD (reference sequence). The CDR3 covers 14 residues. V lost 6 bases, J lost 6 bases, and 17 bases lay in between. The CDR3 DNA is TGCGCCAGCAGCCAAGATTCCGGGAGGCATGGCTACACCTTC. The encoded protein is CASSQDSGRHGYTF.

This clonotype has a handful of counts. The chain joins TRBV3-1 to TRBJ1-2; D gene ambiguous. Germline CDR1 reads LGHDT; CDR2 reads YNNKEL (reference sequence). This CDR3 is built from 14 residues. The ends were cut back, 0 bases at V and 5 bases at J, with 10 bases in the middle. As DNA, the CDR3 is TGTGCCAGCAGCCAAGATCAGGACGTATATGGCTACACCTTC. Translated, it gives CASSQDQDVYGYTF.

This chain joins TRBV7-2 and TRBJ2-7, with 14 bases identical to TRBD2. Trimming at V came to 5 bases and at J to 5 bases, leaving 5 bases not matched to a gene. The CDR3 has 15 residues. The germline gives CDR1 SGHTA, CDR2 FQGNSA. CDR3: CASSQGTSGGHEQYF. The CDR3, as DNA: TGTGCCAGCAGCCAAGGGACTAGCGGGGGCCACGAGCAGTACTTC.

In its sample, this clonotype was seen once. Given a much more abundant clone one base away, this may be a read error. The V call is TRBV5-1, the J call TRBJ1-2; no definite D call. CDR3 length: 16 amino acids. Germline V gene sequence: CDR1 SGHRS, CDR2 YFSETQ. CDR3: CASRGNTASPIYGYAF. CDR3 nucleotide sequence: TGCGCCAGCCGAGGGAACACAGCCTCCCCCATATATGGCTACGCCTTC.

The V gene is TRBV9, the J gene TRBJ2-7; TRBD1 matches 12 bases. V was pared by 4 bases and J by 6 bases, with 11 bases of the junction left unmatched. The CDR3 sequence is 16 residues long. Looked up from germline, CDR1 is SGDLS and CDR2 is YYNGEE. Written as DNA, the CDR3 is TGTGCCAGCAGCCCCAGGACCGGGACAGGGGGCTTCGAGCAGTACTTC. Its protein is CASSPRTGTGGFEQYF.